The 5 T cell receptor beta chains below all came from one sample that was sequenced in a study of shared clonotypes between healthy human individuals. Sequencing was performed with immunoSEQ multiplex PCR; in TCRdb, only in-frame clones are kept and a portion is missing. The data hold about 490,000 clones, with 76% observed a single time. Input material: PBMCs. Source of these receptors: a woman in her thirties or forties in good health. Some clones in this sample may be carry-over from other donors' samples.

This sequence joins TRBV6-5 and TRBJ2-2, with D maybe TRBD1 (5 bases). CDR3 length equals 12 residues. The germline V gene has CDR1 MNHEY and CDR2 SVGAGI. V was shortened by 5 bases and J by 8 bases, with 9 bases between the two germline ends. In nucleotides, the CDR3 is TGTGCCAGCAGTCTACGGACAGGGGAGCTGTTTTTT. It is translated as CASSLRTGELFF.

V is TRBV28 and J is TRBJ2-3, with no clear D. CDR1 MDHEN and CDR2 SYDVKM come from the germline V gene. CDR3 size: 13 residues. Trimming pared 8 bases from V and 3 bases from J, leaving 12 bases between. The CDR3 region has the DNA TGTGCCAGCGGGTCCGGTTGGACAGATACGCAGTATTTT. Translation gives CASGSGWTDTQYF. Full variable domain (rest looked up from reference TRBV28 and TRBJ2-3): DVKVTQSSRYLVKRTGEKVFLECVQDMDHENMFWYRQDPGLGLRLIYFSYDVKMKEKGDIPEGYSVSREKKERFSLILESASTNQTSMYLCASGSGWTDTQYFGPGTRLTVL.

This clone was observed at least ten times. The V and J genes are TRBV2 and TRBJ2-7, with TRBD1 matching over 10 bases. CDR3 length: 21 residues. Trimming cost V 3 bases and J 3 bases; bases outside gene matches: 23. Germline values: CDR1 SNHLY, CDR2 FYNNEI. The CDR3 spells CASSDGTGEAGRAMNLYEQYF. The CDR3 DNA sequence: TGTGCCAGCAGTGACGGGACAGGGGAGGCCGGGAGGGCCATGAATCTCTACGAGCAGTACTTC. Full variable domain (missing parts from reference TRBV2 and TRBJ2-7): EPEVTQTPSHQVTQMGQEVILRCVPISNHLYFYWYRQILGQKVEFLVSFYNNEISEKSEIFDDQFSVERPDGSNFTLKIRSTKLEDSAMYFCASSDGTGEAGRAMNLYEQYFGPGTRLTVT.

This sequence joins TRBV4-1 and TRBJ2-1; TRBD2 matches 14 bases. The germline V gene has CDR1 MGHRA and CDR2 YSYEKL. Trimming cost V 3 bases and J 2 bases; bases outside gene matches: 3. The CDR3 has 17 amino acids. The CDR3 nucleotides read TGCGCCAGCAGCCAGCCGGGACTAGCGGGAGCCTACAATGAGCAGTTCTTC. Its protein product is CASSQPGLAGAYNEQFF.

This chain connects TRBV5-4 to TRBJ2-7; either TRBD1 or TRBD2 may fit D (5 bases each). V lost 5 bases and J 0 bases, leaving 9 bases between the germline ends. CDR1 and CDR2 (germline): SGHNT, YYREEE (reference sequence). This CDR3 is built from 13 residues. The CDR3 nucleotides are TGTGCCAGCAGAAGGGACGGCTCCTACGAGCAGTACTTC. Translated, it gives CASRRDGSYEQYF.